This is a list of T cell receptor beta chains from one sample in a study of cytomegalovirus exposure and HLA in healthy donors. TCRdb's table, derived via immunoSEQ multiplex PCR, lists solely in-frame clones and lacks some. The table lists about 130,000 clones, roughly 78% of them singletons. Material: PBMCs. These receptors originate from a young man in good health and CMV-seronegative. The CDR3 runs from the conserved cysteine through the conserved F or W. A D gene is named only where the DNA matches it firmly. Expanded clones get a size class; other rows say once, few or many, or leave the size out.

TRBJ2-7,14,TRBV6-1,few,.,TGTGCCAGCAGTGAAGTCGAGGGGGTAGCCGTGCAGTACTTC,CASSEVEGVAVQYF
TRBJ2-7,19,TRBV7-9,.,TRBD2,TGTGCCAGCAGCTCCGTCAGGGCCAATATACGGGAGGACTCCTACGAGCAGTACTTC,CASSSVRANIREDSYEQYF
TRBJ2-3,20,TRBV11-2,.,TRBD2,TGTGCCAGCAGCTTAGAGGCCCGCGGACTAGCGGGGGGTAGCACAGATACGCAGTATTTT,CASSLEARGLAGGSTDTQYF
TRBJ2-5,13,TRBV5-1,.,TRBD1,TGCGCCAGCAGCCAGGGACAGCAAGAGACCCAGTACTTC,CASSQGQQETQYF
TRBJ2-1,16,TRBV6-1,.,TRBD2,TGTGCCAGCAGTGAAGGTAGCGGGGGCTCCTACAATGAGCAGTTCTTC,CASSEGSGGSYNEQFF
TRBJ2-7,13,TRBV2,.,TRBD1,TGTGCCAGCAGTGGGGACAGGGCAAGGGAGCAGTACTTC,CASSGDRAREQYF
TRBJ2-1,11,TRBV20-1,.,.,TGCAGTGCCGGAGCCCACAATGAGCAGTTCTTC,CSAGAHNEQFF
TRBJ2-1,12,TRBV5-4,.,.,TGTGCCAGCAGCTTGGGGACACCTCAACGGTTCTTC,CASSLGTPQRFF
TRBJ1-2,13,TRBV14,few,.,TGTGCCAGCAGCCAACAGGGTATTAGGGGCTACACCTTC,CASSQQGIRGYTF
TRBJ1-1,14,TRBV7-2,.,.,TGTGCCAGCAGCTTAAGGGGCATCGACACTGAAGCTTTCTTT,CASSLRGIDTEAFF
TRBJ1-2,16,TRBV14,few,.,TGTGCCAGCAGCCAAGATGGTCCTGGCAGGTCCTATGGCTACACCTTC,CASSQDGPGRSYGYTF
TRBJ1-6,14,TRBV28,.,.,TGTGCCAGCAGTTTACGTCAGGGAGGTTCACCCCTCCACTTT,CASSLRQGGSPLHF
TRBJ1-6,16,TRBV27,.,.,TGTGCCAGCAGTTTCTATGGACAACCAAGGAATTCACCCCTCCACTTT,CASSFYGQPRNSPLHF
TRBJ1-1,16,TRBV4-2,once,TRBD1,TGTGCCAGCAGCCAAGATGGTGTCGAGGGGGCTCTTAAAGCTTTCTTT,CASSQDGVEGALKAFF
TRBJ1-1,14,TRBV7-2,.,.,TGTGCCAGCAGCTTAGACAGGTGGAACACTGAAGCTTTCTTT,CASSLDRWNTEAFF
TRBJ2-1,14,TRBV7-9,.,.,TGTGCCAGCAGCGAGGACAGTAGATACAATGAGCAGTTCTTC,CASSEDSRYNEQFF
TRBJ2-7,13,TRBV7-9,.,.,TGTGCCAGCAGCTTTGGGAGCACCTACGAGCAGTACTTC,CASSFGSTYEQYF
TRBJ2-2,15,TRBV7-9,.,.,TGTGCCAGCAGCACGGGACAACCGAACACCGGGGAGCTGTTTTTT,CASSTGQPNTGELFF
TRBJ2-5,14,TRBV30,.,.,TGTGCCTGGAGTGTACGGGTTCCTTCGGAGCCCCAGTACTTC,CAWSVRVPSEPQYF
TRBJ1-3,13,TRBV5-8,few,.,TGTGCCACCCGACAGGTCGCAGGAAACACCATATATTTT,CATRQVAGNTIYF
TRBJ2-1,17,TRBV19,.,TRBD1,TGTGCCAGTAGTGTTCCCCGGGACAGGGGACTAGTCTATGAGCAGTTCTTC,CASSVPRDRGLVYEQFF
TRBJ2-2,13,TRBV7-2,.,.,TGTGCCAGCAGCCTAATGATATACGGGGAGCTGTTTTTT,CASSLMIYGELFF
TRBJ2-7,15,TRBV4-3,.,TRBD1,TGCGCCAGCAGCCTAAACAGGGGCGGCCCCTACGAGCAGTACTTC,CASSLNRGGPYEQYF
TRBJ2-7,14,TRBV6-1,.,.,TGTGCCAGCAGGGGGTTCCTCAGAGGGCTCGAGCAGTACTTC,CASRGFLRGLEQYF
TRBJ2-5,15,TRBV5-1,.,TRBD1,TGCGCCAGCAGCCCGAACACCAGGGGGCGCGGGACCCAGTACTTC,CASSPNTRGRGTQYF
TRBJ2-5,18,TRBV4-3,few,TRBD2,TGCGCCAGCAGCCAAGATCCCGGAATAGCGGGGAACCAAGAGACCCAGTACTTC,CASSQDPGIAGNQETQYF
TRBJ2-4,17,TRBV10-3,.,TRBD1,TGTGCCATCAGTGAGTCGACGACAGGGAGAGGGGTAAACATTCAGTACTTC,CAISESTTGRGVNIQYF
TRBJ2-2,17,TRBV28,.,TRBD2,TGTGCCAGCAGTTCTCCCTCGGCGGGAGCGAACACCGGGGAGCTGTTTTTT,CASSSPSAGANTGELFF
TRBJ2-7,15,TRBV5-1,once,TRBD1,TGCGCCAGCAGCTCGCACGGGACAGGGGCTTTCGAGCAGTACTTC,CASSSHGTGAFEQYF
TRBJ2-1,13,TRBV29-1,.,TRBD1,TGCAGCGTTGCCCGGACAGGGGGCAATGAGCAGTTCTTC,CSVARTGGNEQFF
TRBJ1-1,12,TRBV29-1,.,.,TGCAGCGTTGCCGGGGGATTCACTGAAGCTTTCTTT,CSVAGGFTEAFF